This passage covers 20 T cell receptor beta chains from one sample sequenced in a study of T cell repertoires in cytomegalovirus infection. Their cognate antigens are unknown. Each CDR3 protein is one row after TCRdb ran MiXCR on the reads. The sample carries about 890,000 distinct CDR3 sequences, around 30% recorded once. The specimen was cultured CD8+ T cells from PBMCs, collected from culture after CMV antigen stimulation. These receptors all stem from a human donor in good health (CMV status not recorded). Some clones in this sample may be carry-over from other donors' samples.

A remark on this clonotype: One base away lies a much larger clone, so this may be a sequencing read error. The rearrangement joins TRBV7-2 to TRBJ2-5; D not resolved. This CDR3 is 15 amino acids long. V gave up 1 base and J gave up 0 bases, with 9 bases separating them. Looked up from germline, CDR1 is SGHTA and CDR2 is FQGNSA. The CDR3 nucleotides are TGTGCCAGCAGCTTAGGGTCGTTCGACCAAGAGACCCAGTACTTC. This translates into CASSLGSFDQETQYF.

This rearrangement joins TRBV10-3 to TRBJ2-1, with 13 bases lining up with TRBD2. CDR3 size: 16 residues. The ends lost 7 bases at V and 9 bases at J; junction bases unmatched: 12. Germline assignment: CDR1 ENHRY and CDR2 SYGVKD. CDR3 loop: CAITRTSGGRGVEQFF. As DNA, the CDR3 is TGTGCCATCACCCGGACTAGCGGGGGTCGAGGGGTTGAGCAGTTCTTC.

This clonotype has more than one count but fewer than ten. The CDR3 DNA reads TGTGCCAGCAGCTTGACAGGGGGCATCAGAAACACCATATATTTT. This codes for CASSLTGGIRNTIYF. The chain combines TRBV7-2 with TRBJ1-3; 10 positions match TRBD1. Trimming cost V 3 bases and J 5 bases; bases outside gene matches: 4. The CDR3 runs 15 residues. Germline loops: CDR1 SGHTA, CDR2 FQGNSA. The entire variable domain, with the rest obtained from reference TRBV7-2 and TRBJ1-3, is as follows: GAGVSQSPSNKVTEKGKDVELRCDPISGHTALYWYRQSLGQGLEFLIYFQGNSAPDKSGLPSDRFSAERTGGSVSTLTIQRTQQEDSAVYLCASSLTGGIRNTIYFGEGSWLTVV.

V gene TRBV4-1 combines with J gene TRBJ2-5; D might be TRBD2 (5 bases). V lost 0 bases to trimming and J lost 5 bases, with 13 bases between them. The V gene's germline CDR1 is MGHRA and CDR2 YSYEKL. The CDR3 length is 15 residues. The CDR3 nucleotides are TGCGCCAGCAGCCAAGATACCGGGATCCGGGAGACCCAGTACTTC. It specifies CASSQDTGIRETQYF.

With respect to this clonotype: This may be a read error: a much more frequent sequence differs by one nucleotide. The CDR3 nucleotides read TGTGCCAGCAGCGTAGCGTTACGGACAACTAATGAAAAACTGTTTTTT. Translation gives CASSVALRTTNEKLFF. The chain has TRBV7-6 and TRBJ1-4; D is ambiguous. The CDR3 consists of 16 residues. Germline CDR1 SGHVS, CDR2 FNYEAQ.

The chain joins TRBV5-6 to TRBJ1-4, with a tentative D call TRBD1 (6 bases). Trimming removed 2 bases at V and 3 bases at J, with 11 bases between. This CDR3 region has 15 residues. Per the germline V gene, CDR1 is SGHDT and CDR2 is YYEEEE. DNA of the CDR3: TGTGCCAGCAGCTTCGAGGGGGTAGCTAATGAAAAACTGTTTTTT. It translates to CASSFEGVANEKLFF.

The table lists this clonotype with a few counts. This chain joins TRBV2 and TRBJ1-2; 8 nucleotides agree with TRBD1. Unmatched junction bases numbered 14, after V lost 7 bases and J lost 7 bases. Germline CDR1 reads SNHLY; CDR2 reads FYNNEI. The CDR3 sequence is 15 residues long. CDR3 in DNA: TGTGCCAGCAATTCCGATCGGACAGGGATCTCTGGCTACACCTTC. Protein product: CASNSDRTGISGYTF.

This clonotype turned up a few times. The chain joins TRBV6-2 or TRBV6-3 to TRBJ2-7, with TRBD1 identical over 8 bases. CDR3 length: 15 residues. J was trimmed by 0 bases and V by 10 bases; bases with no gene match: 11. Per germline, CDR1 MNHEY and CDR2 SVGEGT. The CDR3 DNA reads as TGTGCCATCACGAGGACAGGGAAGGACTCCTACGAGCAGTACGTC. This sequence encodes CAITRTGKDSYEQYV.

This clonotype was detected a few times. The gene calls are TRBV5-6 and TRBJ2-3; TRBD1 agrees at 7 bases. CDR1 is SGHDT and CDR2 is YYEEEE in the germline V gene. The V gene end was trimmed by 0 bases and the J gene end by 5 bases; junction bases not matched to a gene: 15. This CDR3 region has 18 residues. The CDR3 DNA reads TGTGCCAGCAGCTTGGCCCCACAGGGGTCGGGGCGATTAGATACGCAGTATTTT. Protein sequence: CASSLAPQGSGRLDTQYF.

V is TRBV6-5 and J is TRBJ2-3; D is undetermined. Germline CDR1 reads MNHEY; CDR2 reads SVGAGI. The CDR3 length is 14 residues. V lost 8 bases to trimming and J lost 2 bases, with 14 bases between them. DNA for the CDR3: TGTGCCAGCCGTAGTGAGTGGTTCACAGATACGCAGTATTTT. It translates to CASRSEWFTDTQYF.

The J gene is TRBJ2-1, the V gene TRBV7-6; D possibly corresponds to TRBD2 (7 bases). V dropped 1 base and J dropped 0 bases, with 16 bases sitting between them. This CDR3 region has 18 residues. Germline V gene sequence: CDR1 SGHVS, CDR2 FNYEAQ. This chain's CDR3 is CASSLERGGGGSYNEQFF. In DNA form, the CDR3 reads TGTGCCAGCAGCTTAGAGAGAGGAGGGGGGGGCTCCTACAATGAGCAGTTCTTC.

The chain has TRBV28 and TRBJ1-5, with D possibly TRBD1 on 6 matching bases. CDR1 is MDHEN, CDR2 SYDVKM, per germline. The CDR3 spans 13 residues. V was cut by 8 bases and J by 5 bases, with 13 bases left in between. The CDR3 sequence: CASLTGWDQPQHF. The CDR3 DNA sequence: TGTGCCAGCTTGACAGGATGGGATCAGCCCCAGCATTTT.

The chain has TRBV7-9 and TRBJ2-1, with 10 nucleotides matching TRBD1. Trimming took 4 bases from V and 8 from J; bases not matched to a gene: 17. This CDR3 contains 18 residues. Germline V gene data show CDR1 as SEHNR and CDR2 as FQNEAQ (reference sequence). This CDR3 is CASSSGTGALGPFDEQFF. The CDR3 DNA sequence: TGTGCCAGCAGCTCCGGGACAGGGGCCCTAGGTCCTTTCGATGAGCAGTTCTTC.

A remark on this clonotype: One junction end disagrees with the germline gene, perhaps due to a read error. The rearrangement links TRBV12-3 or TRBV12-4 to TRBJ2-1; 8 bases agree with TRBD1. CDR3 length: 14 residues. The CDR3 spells CASSLGAGGYEQIF. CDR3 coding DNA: TGTGCCAGCAGTTTAGGTGCAGGGGGCTATGAGCAGATCTTC.

The CDR3 sequence: CASSPPRTYNEQFF. For the CDR3, the DNA is TGTGCCAGCAGCCCTCCGAGGACCTACAATGAGCAGTTCTTC. V gene TRBV7-2 combines with J gene TRBJ2-1; D ambiguous. Between the trimmed V and J ends, which lost 5 bases and 2 bases, there was a span of 10 bases. Germline CDR1 is SGHTA and CDR2 is FQGNSA. CDR3 length equals 14 residues.

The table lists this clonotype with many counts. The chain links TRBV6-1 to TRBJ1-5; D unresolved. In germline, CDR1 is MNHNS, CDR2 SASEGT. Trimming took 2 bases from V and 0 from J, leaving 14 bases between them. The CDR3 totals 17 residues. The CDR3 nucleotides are TGTGCCAGCAGTGAAAGCAGAAGGGTGTATAGCAATCAGCCCCAGCATTTT. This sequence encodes CASSESRRVYSNQPQHF.

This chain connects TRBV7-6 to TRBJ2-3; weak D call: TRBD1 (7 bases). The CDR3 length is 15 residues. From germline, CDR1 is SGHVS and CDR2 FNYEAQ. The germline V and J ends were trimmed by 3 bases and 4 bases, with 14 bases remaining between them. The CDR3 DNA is TGTGCCAGCAGCTTTGGAGGGGGCGACGCAGATACGCAGTATTTT. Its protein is CASSFGGGDADTQYF.

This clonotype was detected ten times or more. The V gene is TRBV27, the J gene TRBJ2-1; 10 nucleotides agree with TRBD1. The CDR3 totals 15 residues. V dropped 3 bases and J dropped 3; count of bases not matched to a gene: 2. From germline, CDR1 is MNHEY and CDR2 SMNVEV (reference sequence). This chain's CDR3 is CASSFGTGDYNEQFF. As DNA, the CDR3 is TGTGCCAGCAGTTTCGGGACAGGGGACTACAATGAGCAGTTCTTC.

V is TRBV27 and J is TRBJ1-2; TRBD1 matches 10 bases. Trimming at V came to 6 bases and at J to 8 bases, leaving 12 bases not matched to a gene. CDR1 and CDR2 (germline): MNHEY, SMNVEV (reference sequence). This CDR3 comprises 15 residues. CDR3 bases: TGTGCCAGCAGCCCCGGGACAGGGGCCCCGAAAGGCTACACCTTC. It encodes CASSPGTGAPKGYTF.

CDR3 sequence: CASSLVTQRGGEETQYF. The CDR3 coding sequence is TGTGCCAGCAGCTTAGTGACCCAGCGGGGAGGGGAGGAGACCCAGTACTTC. The chain joins TRBV7-6 to TRBJ2-5; 7 bases match TRBD2. The CDR3 contains 17 residues. In germline, CDR1 is SGHVS, CDR2 FNYEAQ. After removal of 1 base from V and 5 bases from J, the junction contained 13 bases not matched to a gene. Full variable domain (outside the CDR3, taken from reference TRBV7-6 and TRBJ2-5): GAGVSQSPRYKVTKRGQDVALRCDPISGHVSLYWYRQALGQGPEFLTYFNYEAQQDKSGLPNDRFSAERPEGSISTLTIQRTEQRDSAMYRCASSLVTQRGGEETQYFGPGTRLLVL.